What follows describes a single T cell receptor beta chain. Its antigen remains unknown. Treatment indicated: oral pan-JAK inhibitor, 5-10 mg twice daily. The record originates from a study of CD8+ T cells in alopecia areata. Whole-study results and caveats: Throughout tofacitinib, many expanded lesional clones continued to persist in scalp and blood. Having one nonresponder leaves uncertain how baseline CD8+ expansion relates to response. More clonal than normal scalp was lesional scalp, particularly alopecia totalis/universalis.

Trimming removed 0 bases from V and 8 bases from J, with 14 bases in between. The CDR3 spans 14 residues. Germline V CDR1 and CDR2: GTSNPN, SVGIG (reference sequence). Sequencing relied on a cDNA template that was reverse transcribed from extracted RNA. Sequencing used immunoSEQ multiplex PCR; TCRdb keeps in-frame clones, though not all of them. The sample holds 160,000 or so clones, just over 65% seen once. The receptor comes from a human donor with alopecia areata. Specimen: CD4+ T cells sorted from blood, collected at week 4, from a patient treated with tofacitinib. V and J are TRBV30 and TRBJ2-1, with D unresolved. The CDR3 loop is CAWSVLGLVYEQFF. The CDR3 coding sequence is TGTGCCTGGAGTGTTCTGGGCCTCGTCTATGAGCAGTTCTTC.